These T cell receptor beta chains were read from a single sample in a study of regulatory T cells in long-lasting Graves disease. One entry per CDR3 protein, called by TCRdb with MiXCR from the multiplex PCR reads. The sample has around 500,000 distinct CDR3 sequences, around 11% seen once. These sequences were also reported in another study, on T cells in Graves' hyperthyroidism and ophthalmopathy.

Sample: peripheral blood mononuclear cells (PBMCs), taken at new diagnosis, from a patient treated with antithyroid drugs. The origin of the receptors is a woman aged 30 to 39 with Graves disease. Each CDR3 is given with its conserved first and last residue.

v_call cdr3_aa
TRBV20-1 CSARDTGYGYTF
TRBV11-2 CASSPIRASNSPLHF
TRBV19 CASKYGERLNTEAFF
TRBV5-4 CASSPGFRGKDTQYF
TRBV28 CASSGGQAGGERQFF
TRBV5-1 CASSPSGTGQSPLHF
TRBV7-9 CASSLGTIHYEQYF
TRBV11-2 CASSFQGSNYGYTF
TRBV28 CASSLFAGDQETQYF
TRBV12-3/TRBV12-4 CASTRRAQGTQYF
TRBV4-2 CASSQDHASGGGDTQYF
TRBV6-2/TRBV6-3 CASSYSSAGNTIYF
TRBV19 CASKAGTGGTYEQYF
TRBV11-1 CASKEQGARNEQYF
TRBV19 CASRRGGTDHQPQHF
TRBV19 CASSEPQGETQYF